This T cell receptor (beta chain) was recovered during a study of shared clonotypes between healthy human individuals (dated by TCRdb to about 2020). For context, the study as a whole: A couple of women and a few men aged 18 to 49 years were included in the cohort. Per donor, three plates each were used for CD4 naive and CD4 memory, two for CD8 naive, and one for CD8 memory. To estimate repertoire size and how much clonotype sharing occurs between individuals, the study deeply sequenced the blood TCR repertoires of 4 to 6 healthy adults. To increase sequencing depth and limit assay-specific biases, TCR repertoire library preparation and sequencing were carried out by different laboratories using diverse techniques. Per donor, leukapheresis produced somewhere between about 0.94 and 9.5 billion PBMCs.

The germline V gene (reference sequence) sets CDR1 to LNHDA and CDR2 to SQIVND. The V end gives up 3 bases and the J end 5 bases, leaving 14 bases in the junction not matched to a gene. The CDR3 contains 17 residues, cysteine and phenylalanine counted. Only the CDR3 part of the read is kept: 51 bases, read in frame from the first base. Using the deep immunoSEQ assay, multiplex PCR amplified TCR CDR3 regions from genomic DNA. Extracted genomic DNA from each cell subset was spread evenly across all wells of several immunoSEQ 96-well plates, with each plate serving as a replicate. For sorted subsets, approximately 200 ng of genomic DNA, equivalent to around 30,000 T cell genomes, went into each replicate PCR. Purified libraries were quantified with a Qubit 3.0 fluorometer, sized on a Bioanalyzer 2100, and re-quantified with the KAPA Library Quantification kit. Every immunoSEQ 96-well plate was sequenced on a separate single-read 150-cycle Illumina NextSeq 550 flow cell. From the authors' description of their analysis: The immunoSEQ output contained only junctional sequences without quality scores, so filtering could not match that applied to full-length reads. Sequences were annotated with PyIR, a Python wrapper for IgBLAST v1.9, and V/J genes and CDR3 were assigned using IMGT germline references. Reads with weak V/J assignments (E-value above 1e-6), missing CDR3, stop codons, out-of-frame junctions, or ambiguous translated residues were removed. V3J clonotypes were defined as sequences sharing an identical inferred V gene, J gene, and CDR3 amino acid sequence. To compute the percentage overlap between repertoires, the number of shared unique clonotypes was divided by the size of the smaller repertoire. Three approaches were used to assess repertoire richness: RTK rarefaction, the Chao1 estimator, and Recon v2.1 estimates of unobserved clonotypes. OLGA was used to compute generation probabilities for all TCRbeta clonotypes that the gDNA method yielded from four donors. TCRdb limited this immuneACCESS table to in-frame rearrangements with V and J called. A share of clones is missing; checked studies link under half to unresolved V genes, and the rest is unexplained. The V and J calls and clone size are taken from that table; D and trimming were inferred from the DNA. The sample table records a few million clones; under 97% of these occur just once. About 0.13% of the sample is held by the ten biggest clonotypes.

In regard to this clone: The clone's antigen remains unknown. No clone much larger than this one lies a single base away; base qualities are absent.

The research as a whole found: Pairwise subsampling led to the expectation that sequencing depth would affect the degree of clonotype sharing among donors. Compared with non-shared clonotypes, the clonotypes found in all four sorted-subset donors had higher generation probabilities. Because the study included only a small number of donors, the genetic and exposure-history diversity represented was limited. Incomplete sequencing was indicated by rarefaction of sorted-subset datasets, despite the large sequencing depth. Across a handful of donors, around 5% of naive CD4, approximately 3.6% of naive CD8, roughly 2.2% of memory CD4, and under 0.45% of memory CD8 clonotypes were shared. Naive subsets generally had larger estimated clonotype richness than memory subsets. Sampling was restricted to blood, and TCR repertoires in tissue are likely to differ from TCR repertoires in blood.

The donors were healthy, HIV-negative adults who had no recently reported acute infections or vaccinations. All donors were Caucasian adults living in Nashville, Tennessee, USA. CD4+ T cells were enriched by magnetic negative selection, after which naive cells were positively selected on CD45RA and the negative fraction was taken as the memory subset. Blood was collected by leukapheresis, and PBMCs were isolated by Ficoll-Histopaque density gradient centrifugation and then cryopreserved in liquid nitrogen vapor phase. Purity and quantity of every magnetically sorted T cell population were checked by analytical flow cytometry. Each sorted fraction had its genomic DNA isolated and then quantified by UV absorbance on a Nanodrop 2000c.

This sequence uses TRBV19 and TRBJ2-7; TRBD2 matches 9 bases in the middle. The sequenced sample was naive CD4+ T cells sorted from blood. What the cell subset or site label conveys for this sample: CD45RA+ positively selected. The sequence derives from a man younger than 35 in good health. The CDR3 region has the sequence CASSIGSGAGGKNEQYF. In nucleotide form, the sequence is TGTGCCAGTAGTATTGGGTCGGGAGCGGGAGGCAAGAACGAGCAGTACTTC.